These T cell receptor beta chains were read from a single sample in a study of shared clonotypes between healthy human individuals. Assay used: immunoSEQ multiplex PCR; TCRdb lists only in-frame clones, some missing. Seen here are some 2.3 million clones, 85% to 95% observed once, and the top ten hold 0.39%. The sequenced sample consisted of naive CD4+ T cells from PBMCs. Receptor source: a young man in good health. Some clones in this sample may be carry-over from other donors' samples. Each CDR3 is given without its conserved first and last residue.

j_call: TRBJ1-2; v_call: TRBV5-4; cdr3_aa: ASSLAGVYGYT
j_call: TRBJ2-1; v_call: TRBV19; cdr3_aa: ASSILLAGVFEQF
j_call: TRBJ2-5; v_call: TRBV28; cdr3_aa: ASSLWGAGGQETQY
j_call: TRBJ1-3; v_call: TRBV6-6; cdr3_aa: ASGGTGSSGNTIY
j_call: TRBJ1-2; v_call: TRBV18; cdr3_aa: ASSPIPRDGLFYGYT
j_call: TRBJ2-1; v_call: TRBV19; cdr3_aa: ASSIEGWGAEQF
j_call: TRBJ2-3; v_call: TRBV5-8; cdr3_aa: ASSTGQVGPRGTQY
j_call: TRBJ1-2; v_call: TRBV18; cdr3_aa: ASSPQTAAQGYGYT
j_call: TRBJ1-1; v_call: TRBV2; cdr3_aa: ASSPNAGTDEAF
j_call: TRBJ2-1; v_call: TRBV5-1; cdr3_aa: ASSPTSGRWRSSYNEQF
j_call: TRBJ1-2; v_call: TRBV10-3; cdr3_aa: AISDLEGGYGYT
j_call: TRBJ2-1; v_call: TRBV5-1; cdr3_aa: ASSLALASYEQF
j_call: TRBJ2-7; v_call: TRBV18; cdr3_aa: ASSPRSGTTYEQY
j_call: TRBJ1-1; v_call: TRBV2; cdr3_aa: ASSWTGLEAF
j_call: TRBJ1-2; v_call: TRBV4-2; cdr3_aa: ASSQRQAPYGYT
j_call: TRBJ1-5; v_call: TRBV28; cdr3_aa: ASSFKGNQPQH
j_call: TRBJ2-7; v_call: TRBV4-1; cdr3_aa: ASSQERGYFLYEQY
j_call: TRBJ1-2; v_call: TRBV18; cdr3_aa: ASSPGTGVWYGYT
j_call: TRBJ1-4; v_call: TRBV4-3; cdr3_aa: ASSQDYLWGAGGEKLF
j_call: TRBJ1-2; v_call: TRBV5-4; cdr3_aa: ASSPGRTSGGYGYT
j_call: TRBJ2-7; v_call: TRBV2; cdr3_aa: ASSAWDRVGYEQY
j_call: TRBJ2-1; v_call: TRBV28; cdr3_aa: ASNGGYYNEQF
j_call: TRBJ2-3; v_call: TRBV29-1; cdr3_aa: SVEGTSNTDTQY
j_call: TRBJ2-3; v_call: TRBV18; cdr3_aa: ASSPKSDRGSDTQY
j_call: TRBJ2-5; v_call: TRBV18; cdr3_aa: ASSPLHLQGEETQY
j_call: TRBJ1-4; v_call: TRBV30; cdr3_aa: AWTATTNEKLF
j_call: TRBJ2-2; v_call: TRBV6-5; cdr3_aa: ASSSSANTGELF
j_call: TRBJ1-5; v_call: TRBV18; cdr3_aa: ASSPTHSNQPQH
j_call: TRBJ2-1; v_call: TRBV7-3; cdr3_aa: ASSLTGGSSRQF
j_call: TRBJ1-3; v_call: TRBV18; cdr3_aa: ASSPTRGAGNTIY
j_call: TRBJ2-1; v_call: TRBV7-8; cdr3_aa: ASSPRRFLRPNEQF
j_call: TRBJ2-1; v_call: TRBV4-2; cdr3_aa: ASSQYNEQF
j_call: TRBJ1-1; v_call: TRBV6-5; cdr3_aa: ATLRSRGRTEAF
j_call: TRBJ2-1; v_call: TRBV19; cdr3_aa: ASKEGSRTYNEQF
j_call: TRBJ1-3; v_call: TRBV15; cdr3_aa: ATSRGQRQGASGNTIY
j_call: TRBJ1-2; v_call: TRBV2; cdr3_aa: ASSEAYGYT
j_call: TRBJ2-3; v_call: TRBV10-3; cdr3_aa: AIRGQGRTDTQY
j_call: TRBJ2-7; v_call: TRBV5-1; cdr3_aa: ASSLAAQQGFSYEQY
j_call: TRBJ1-2; v_call: TRBV9; cdr3_aa: ASSVEGADLGYT
j_call: TRBJ2-2; v_call: TRBV19; cdr3_aa: ASSLRRATNTGELF
j_call: TRBJ2-7; v_call: TRBV27; cdr3_aa: ADSGTVTSGTDYEQY
j_call: TRBJ1-2; v_call: TRBV28; cdr3_aa: ATQQGLNYGYT
j_call: TRBJ2-7; v_call: TRBV5-4; cdr3_aa: ASSQRRGIDYEQY
j_call: TRBJ2-7; v_call: TRBV18; cdr3_aa: ASSPSSGREYEQY
j_call: TRBJ2-2; v_call: TRBV18; cdr3_aa: ASSPPDLNTGELF
j_call: TRBJ1-4; v_call: TRBV9; cdr3_aa: ASSANTGVREKLF
j_call: TRBJ1-1; v_call: TRBV9; cdr3_aa: ASSGPSNTEAF
j_call: TRBJ2-7; v_call: TRBV5-6; cdr3_aa: ASSAPGQGAYEQY
j_call: TRBJ2-3; v_call: TRBV9; cdr3_aa: ASSGVGSSTDTQY
j_call: TRBJ1-1; v_call: TRBV4-1; cdr3_aa: ASSQVMQGEAF
j_call: TRBJ2-7; v_call: TRBV6-1; cdr3_aa: ASSGDWSYEQY
j_call: TRBJ1-2; v_call: TRBV7-3; cdr3_aa: ASSASTGNYGYT
j_call: TRBJ2-7; v_call: TRBV10-2; cdr3_aa: ASSGTYEQY
j_call: TRBJ2-7; v_call: TRBV28; cdr3_aa: ASSLTGTTYEQY
j_call: TRBJ1-2; v_call: TRBV7-3; cdr3_aa: ASSLTGTGPYT